A single sample is the source of the 23 T cell receptor beta chains below, sequenced in a study of cytomegalovirus exposure and HLA in healthy donors. TCRdb's copy holds only in-frame clones and misses some; the assay was immunoSEQ multiplex PCR. The table shows hundreds of thousands of clones, with less than 90% occurring only once. Sequenced material: PBMCs. The receptors shown here come from a man between 18 and 29 years old in good health and CMV-seropositive.

V is TRBV27 and J is TRBJ1-1; no firm D call. V was clipped by 2 bases and J by 1 base, with 20 bases between them. CDR3 length: 18 amino acids. Germline assignment: CDR1 MNHEY and CDR2 SMNVEV (reference sequence). In DNA form, the CDR3 reads TGTGCCAGCAGTTTAGGGGTTTGGCACACCGGGCGGAACACTGAAGCTTTCTTT. The encoded protein is CASSLGVWHTGRNTEAFF.

The chain uses TRBV7-9 and TRBJ2-3, with TRBD2 matching 10 bases. With 5 bases clipped from V and 4 bases from J, the junction kept 6 bases outside the gene matches. The length of the CDR3 is 15 residues. Germline values: CDR1 SEHNR, CDR2 FQNEAQ (reference sequence). CDR3 region: CASSPGLADSDTQYF. CDR3 DNA sequence: TGTGCCAGCAGCCCTGGACTAGCGGACTCAGATACGCAGTATTTT.

Worth noting for this clone: Within the sample, other DNA sequences also encode this same CDR3. V usage is TRBV7-3 and J usage is TRBJ1-1; D gene uncertain. The CDR3 spans 13 residues. CDR1 SGHTA and CDR2 FQGTGA come from the germline V gene. V was pared by 0 bases and J by 1 base, with 3 bases between. The CDR3 protein is CASSLTQNTEAFF. The CDR3 nucleotides read TGTGCCAGCAGCTTAACACAGAACACTGAAGCTTTCTTT.

J is TRBJ1-5 and V is TRBV27; D remains unclear. V dropped 2 bases and J dropped 2 bases, with 4 bases sitting between them. CDR1 and CDR2 from the germline V gene are MNHEY and SMNVEV (reference sequence). The length of the CDR3 is 13 residues. This CDR3 is CASSLIGNQPQHF. The CDR3 bases are TGTGCCAGCAGTTTAATAGGCAATCAGCCCCAGCATTTT.

The J gene is TRBJ2-7, the V gene TRBV5-1; 7 bases fit TRBD2. The CDR3 loop spans 14 amino acids. V was clipped by 4 bases and J by 3 bases; unmatched bases: 7. CDR1 is SGHRS and CDR2 is YFSETQ in the germline V gene. CDR3 region: CASSPGLGGYEQYF. The DNA for the CDR3 is TGCGCCAGCAGCCCCGGACTAGGAGGCTACGAGCAGTACTTC. Based on the CDR3 plus reference TRBV5-1 and TRBJ2-7, the full variable domain is KAGVTQTPRYLIKTRGQQVTLSCSPISGHRSVSWYQQTPGQGLQFLFEYFSETQRNKGNFPGRFSGRQFSNSRSEMNVSTLELGDSALYLCASSPGLGGYEQYFGPGTRLTVT.

This clone has a single count. The chain uses TRBV27 and TRBJ2-3, with 14 bases matching TRBD2. V was pared by 3 bases and J by 4 bases, with 6 bases of the junction left unmatched. Germline V lookup: CDR1 MNHEY, CDR2 SMNVEV (reference sequence). The CDR3 is made up of 17 amino acids. The CDR3 spells CASSFKVGLAGADTQYF. CDR3 DNA: TGTGCCAGCAGTTTTAAGGTGGGACTAGCGGGAGCAGATACGCAGTATTTT.

The chain carries TRBV6-5 and TRBJ1-4, with D possibly being TRBD1 (6 bases). The V gene lost 5 bases and the J gene lost 14 bases, with 21 bases spanning the gap. The CDR3 is 14 residues long. Germline CDR1 and CDR2: MNHEY and SVGAGI. CDR3 sequence: CASSPDRISRGLFF. CDR3 in DNA: TGTGCCAGCAGTCCCGACAGGATATCTAGGGGGCTGTTTTTT.

This chain uses TRBV5-1 with TRBJ2-7; D call uncertain. Per the germline V gene, CDR1 is SGHRS and CDR2 is YFSETQ. This CDR3 contains 15 residues. V lost 4 bases to trimming and J lost 0 bases, with 14 bases between them. The CDR3 sequence: CASSPRPTASYEQYF. CDR3 nucleotide sequence: TGCGCCAGCAGCCCCCGGCCCACAGCCTCCTACGAGCAGTACTTC.

This chain connects TRBV5-1 to TRBJ2-3, with a weak D call TRBD2 (6 bases). Between the trimmed V and J ends, which lost 1 base and 3 bases, there was a span of 9 bases. In germline, CDR1 is SGHRS, CDR2 YFSETQ. The CDR3 covers 14 residues. CDR3 nucleotide sequence: TGCGCCAGCAGCTTGCGCGGGGCGACAGATACGCAGTATTTT. Translation gives CASSLRGATDTQYF.

This rearrangement joins TRBV29-1 to TRBJ1-2, with 8 bases aligning to TRBD1. The junction had 5 bases not matched to a gene; V was cut back by 0 bases and J by 5 bases. There are 14 residues in the CDR3. Per the germline V gene, CDR1 is SQVTM and CDR2 is ANQGSEA. DNA for the CDR3: TGCAGCGTTGAAGACCCGCGACAGGGGTATGGCTACACCTTC. The encoded protein is CSVEDPRQGYGYTF.

The J gene is TRBJ1-3, the V gene TRBV5-1; no firm D call. Trimming took 0 bases from V and 0 from J, leaving 10 bases between them. The CDR3 is 16 amino acids. Germline CDR1 is SGHRS and CDR2 is YFSETQ. The CDR3 coding sequence is TGCGCCAGCAGCTTGGGATCAGCGAGCTCTGGAAACACCATATATTTT. Protein product: CASSLGSASSGNTIYF.

V usage is TRBV5-4 and J usage is TRBJ2-3; weak D call: TRBD2 (5 bases). The CDR3 loop spans 14 amino acids. CDR1 is SGHNT, CDR2 YYREEE, per germline (reference sequence). Trimming took off 3 bases at V and 1 base at J, with 9 bases between the two ends. CDR3 loop: CASSSLAGTDTQYF. The CDR3 bases are TGTGCCAGCAGCTCCCTAGCTGGCACAGATACGCAGTATTTT. The full variable domain, rest sourced from reference TRBV5-4 and TRBJ2-3, is ETGVTQSPTHLIKTRGQQVTLRCSSQSGHNTVSWYQQALGQGPQFIFQYYREEENGRGNFPPRFSGLQFPNYSSELNVNALELDDSALYLCASSSLAGTDTQYFGPGTRLTVL.

This chain links TRBV11-2 with TRBJ2-7; TRBD2 is a possible D gene (5 bases). V was trimmed by 1 base and J by 4 bases, leaving 11 bases between them. The CDR3 has 14 residues. CDR1 and CDR2 from the germline V gene are SGHAT and FQNNGV. The DNA for the CDR3 is TGTGCCAGCAGCTTAGGGACTGACGCTTACGAGCAGTACTTC. Its translation: CASSLGTDAYEQYF.

The count of this clone is one. V and J are TRBV11-3 and TRBJ2-1; a possible D gene is TRBD1 (6 bases). The CDR3 is made up of 15 amino acids. The germline V gene has CDR1 SGHNT and CDR2 YENEEA. Trimming shortened V by 8 bases and J by 5 bases, and 19 bases separated the two germline ends. CDR3 in amino acids: CASQATRGGNNEQFF. CDR3 bases: TGTGCCAGCCAAGCCACCAGGGGTGGGAACAATGAGCAGTTCTTC.

The rearrangement links TRBV11-2 to TRBJ1-1; a possible D gene is TRBD1 (6 bases). V shed 4 bases and J shed 7 bases, with 10 bases lying between them. The CDR3 has 12 amino acids. CDR1 is SGHAT and CDR2 is FQNNGV in the germline V gene. CDR3 loop: CASSSQGLEAFF. The DNA of the CDR3 is TGTGCCAGCAGCTCACAGGGACTTGAAGCTTTCTTT.

The gene calls are TRBV5-1 and TRBJ2-1; TRBD2 aligns across 8 bases. In germline, CDR1 is SGHRS, CDR2 YFSETQ. The CDR3 is made up of 15 amino acids. The V gene end was trimmed by 4 bases and the J gene end by 7 bases; junction bases not matched to a gene: 10. In DNA form, the CDR3 reads TGCGCCAGCAGCCTATCCAGCGGGAGTTTAAATGAGCAGTTCTTC. Translating it yields CASSLSSGSLNEQFF. The complete variable domain, with remaining parts taken from reference TRBV5-1 and TRBJ2-1, reads KAGVTQTPRYLIKTRGQQVTLSCSPISGHRSVSWYQQTPGQGLQFLFEYFSETQRNKGNFPGRFSGRQFSNSRSEMNVSTLELGDSALYLCASSLSSGSLNEQFFGPGTRLTVL.

The chain has TRBV7-9 and TRBJ1-2, with a weak D call TRBD1 (5 bases). V shed 0 bases and J shed 2 bases, with 7 bases lying between them. The CDR3 extends over 14 amino acids. CDR1 and CDR2 (germline): SEHNR, FQNEAQ (reference sequence). The CDR3: CASSLAPGNYGYTF. The CDR3 coding sequence is TGTGCCAGCAGCTTAGCCCCAGGGAACTATGGCTACACCTTC.

The rearrangement uses TRBV5-5 and TRBJ1-2; D gene unclear. In germline, CDR1 is SGHKS, CDR2 YYEKEE (reference sequence). The CDR3 sequence is 13 residues long. The V gene lost 1 base and the J gene lost 3 bases, with 7 bases spanning the gap. CDR3 loop: CASSLLGDYGYTF. CDR3 DNA sequence: TGTGCCAGCAGCTTGCTCGGTGACTATGGCTACACCTTC. Supplemented by reference TRBV5-5 and TRBJ1-2, the full variable domain reads DAGVTQSPTHLIKTRGQQVTLRCSPISGHKSVSWYQQVLGQGPQFIFQYYEKEERGRGNFPDRFSARQFPNYSSELNVNALLLGDSALYLCASSLLGDYGYTFGSGTRLTVV.

This chain connects TRBV11-2 to TRBJ2-7, with 8 bases fitting TRBD1. The CDR3 runs 16 residues. CDR1 is SGHAT, CDR2 FQNNGV, per germline. V lost 0 bases to trimming and J lost 0 bases; unmatched junction nucleotides: 4. CDR3 nucleotides: TGTGCCAGCAGCTTAGACCTGGGACAGGCCTCCTACGAGCAGTACTTC. As protein: CASSLDLGQASYEQYF.

The CDR3 nucleotides are TGCGCCAGCAGCTTGGACCCGGGGCCCGGGAATACGCAGTATTTT. Protein product: CASSLDPGPGNTQYF. J is TRBJ2-3 and V is TRBV5-1, with D perhaps being TRBD1 or TRBD2 (5 bases each). The V end lost 0 bases, the J end lost 7 bases, and 15 bases lay between the germline ends. Germline assignment: CDR1 SGHRS and CDR2 YFSETQ. The CDR3 has 15 residues.

The chain uses TRBV9 and TRBJ2-3; 13 bases line up with TRBD2. The germline V gene encodes CDR1 SGDLS and CDR2 YYNGEE. V lost 5 bases to trimming and J lost 5 bases; unmatched junction nucleotides: 14. CDR3 length equals 18 residues. CDR3: CASSDSLGLAGMGDTQYF. DNA for the CDR3: TGTGCCAGCAGTGATTCGTTGGGACTAGCGGGAATGGGAGATACGCAGTATTTT.

The J gene is TRBJ2-1, the V gene TRBV6-1; the D is unclear. The V and J ends lost 7 bases and 0 bases respectively, with 13 bases between them. The germline V gene encodes CDR1 MNHNS and CDR2 SASEGT. This CDR3 spans 15 amino acids. CDR3 in amino acids: CASNVEEYSYNEQFF. The CDR3 nucleotides are TGTGCCAGCAATGTAGAGGAGTACTCCTACAATGAGCAGTTCTTC.

The chain uses TRBV6-6 and TRBJ2-5; no firm D call. V was trimmed by 5 bases and J by 0 bases, leaving 13 bases between them. Looked up from germline, CDR1 is MNHNY and CDR2 is SVGAGI (reference sequence). CDR3 length: 15 amino acids. The CDR3 coding sequence is TGTGCCAGCAGTCCCACCCGGGCGTACCAAGAGACCCAGTACTTC. Translating gives CASSPTRAYQETQYF.